Each of the 2 T cell receptor beta chains below was sequenced from the same sample in a study of blood T cell repertoires in COVID-19. Method: immunoSEQ multiplex PCR; TCRdb's copy keeps in-frame clones and lacks some. Of more than 350,000 clones listed, about 89% are singletons. Sequencing input: peripheral blood. All receptors come from a woman aged 25-40 years with COVID-19, enrolled during active disease.

The chain employs TRBV3-1 (or the pseudogene TRBV3-2) and TRBJ2-1; a weak D match, TRBD2 (7 bases). The germline CDR1 and CDR2 sequences are LGHDT and YNNKEL (reference sequence). V lost 4 bases to trimming and J lost 8 bases, with 18 bases between them. The CDR3 length is 15 residues. This CDR3 is CASSPGGGGFDEQFF. DNA of the CDR3: TGTGCCAGCAGCCCGGGCGGCGGGGGCTTCGATGAGCAGTTCTTC.

This clone was seen a single time. The genes are TRBV11-2 and TRBJ1-1, with D uncertain. This CDR3 comprises 13 residues. Trimming left V 3 bases short and J 1 base short, with 6 bases between. In germline, CDR1 is SGHAT, CDR2 FQNNGV. Here the CDR3 DNA reads TGTGCCAGCAGCTTTGGAGAGAACACTGAAGCTTTCTTT. Amino acids: CASSFGENTEAFF.